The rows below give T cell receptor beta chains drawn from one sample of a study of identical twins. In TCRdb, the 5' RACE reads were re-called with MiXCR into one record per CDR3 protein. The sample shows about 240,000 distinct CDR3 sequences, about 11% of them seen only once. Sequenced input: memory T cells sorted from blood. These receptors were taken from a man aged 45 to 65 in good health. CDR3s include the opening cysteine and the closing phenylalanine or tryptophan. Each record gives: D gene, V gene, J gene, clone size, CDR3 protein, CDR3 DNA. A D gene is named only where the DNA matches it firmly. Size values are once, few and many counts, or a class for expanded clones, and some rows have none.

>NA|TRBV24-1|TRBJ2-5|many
CATSDFQETQYF
TGTGCCACCAGTGATTTCCAAGAGACCCAGTACTTC
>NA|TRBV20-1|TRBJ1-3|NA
CSATGHAGNTIYF
TGCAGTGCTACCGGGCACGCTGGAAACACCATATATTTT
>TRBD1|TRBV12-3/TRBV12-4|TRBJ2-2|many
CASRPGTANTGELFF
TGTGCCAGCAGGCCCGGGACAGCGAACACCGGGGAGCTGTTTTTT
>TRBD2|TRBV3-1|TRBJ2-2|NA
CASSQAGTSTGELFF
TGTGCCAGCAGCCAAGCCGGGACTAGCACCGGGGAGCTGTTTTTT
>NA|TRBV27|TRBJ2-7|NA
CAGQRQREGGEQYF
TGTGCCGGACAGAGACAGAGGGAGGGGGGCGAGCAGTACTTC
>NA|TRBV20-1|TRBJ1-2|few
CSSVDGGNYGYTF
TGCAGCTCGGTGGACGGGGGCAACTATGGCTACACCTTC
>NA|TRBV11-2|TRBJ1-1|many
CASSLFGYSTEAFF
TGTGCCAGCAGCTTATTCGGCTATAGCACTGAAGCTTTCTTT
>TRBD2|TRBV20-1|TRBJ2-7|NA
CSANFGLAGFEQYF
TGCAGTGCTAACTTCGGACTAGCGGGGTTCGAGCAGTACTTC
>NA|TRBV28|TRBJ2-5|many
CASSPVGMGTQYF
TGTGCCAGCAGTCCCGTAGGGATGGGGACCCAGTACTTC
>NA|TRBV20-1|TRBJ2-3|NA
CSARGYPDTQYF
TGCAGTGCTAGGGGTTATCCAGATACGCAGTATTTT
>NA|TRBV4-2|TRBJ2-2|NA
CASSQFGELFF
TGTGCCAGCAGCCAATTCGGGGAGCTGTTTTTT
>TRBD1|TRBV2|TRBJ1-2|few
CASQGQGRLYGYTF
TGTGCCAGCCAGGGACAGGGGAGGCTCTATGGCTACACCTTC
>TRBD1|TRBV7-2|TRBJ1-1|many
CASSAGQGNTEAFF
TGTGCCAGCAGCGCGGGACAGGGAAACACTGAAGCTTTCTTT